This record covers a single T cell receptor (beta chain). This clonotype was found many times. It has no known antigen specificity. No much larger clone is present one base from it, and per-base qualities are unavailable. All donors were healthy Caucasians. Three pairs of female monozygotic twins, all aged roughly 18 to 29 years, made up the twin cohort. CD4+ and CD8+ T cell populations were isolated with positive isolation kits from Invitrogen. This entry is derived from a study of identical twins (TCRdb year 2016). Regarding the study in general: To test whether fetal clonotypes persist, this study deep-sequenced TCR alpha and beta repertoires from monozygotic twins, from unrelated adults of various ages, and from cord blood. To rule out contamination, the twin experiments were replicated at different times with different library preparation protocols. The paper's findings and limits, for the study overall: Out-of-frame TCR alpha sharing in monozygotic twins was systematically underestimated by recombination models, whereas sharing between unrelated individuals was in agreement with the recombination models. Abundant cord blood beta clonotypes carried fewer insertions; young adult naive repertoires showed a weaker similar trend, while memory repertoires showed none. Compared with coincidental sharing between unrelated individuals, out-of-frame TCR alpha sequences shared between twins showed an excess of sequences with low generation probability. Because the same donors could not be followed over many years, conclusions were based on cross-sectional statistical analysis. The excess sharing between twins in beta out-of-frame sequences was weaker because fewer shared sequences reduced the signal-to-noise ratio. Zero-insertion analyses could be partly confounded by invariant T cells such as MAIT and iNKT, although diverse VJ usage argued against such confounding for most clonotypes.

The library was produced with 5' RACE. The run used an Illumina HiSeq 2000. Template switching added a universal primer binding site, and the final cDNA carried a unique molecular identifier that allowed TCR cDNA molecules to be counted accurately. Specific primers in the conserved constant-segment region were used to synthesize first-strand cDNA for the TCR alpha and beta chains. To control for contamination, every cDNA library carried two barcodes: a SMART-Mk sample barcode plus Illumina barcodes. TruSeq adapter sequences and Illumina sample barcodes were added in two successive PCR steps. The TCR alpha and beta cDNA libraries were sequenced on the Illumina HiSeq platform using custom primers. From the authors' description of their analysis: MiGEC processed the raw reads to extract unique molecular identifiers, while MiXCR was used to determine the CDR3 positions. Recombination models were inferred per individual with the repgenHMM and IGoR tools using an EM algorithm. The tcR package in R was used for shared clonotype analysis, with sharing normalized by the product of cloneset sizes. Out-of-frame nonproductive sequences were analyzed to study raw recombination free of thymic and clonal selection effects. TCRdb reprocessing: public reads trimmed at Q25 with fastp, clones called with MiXCR, in-frame beta chains kept. Here each entry gathers all rows of one CDR3 protein and keeps the most common genes and DNA. The V and J calls and clone size are TCRdb's, not the authors'. For this sample the table gives 430,000 or so distinct CDR3 sequences, of which approximately 24% were detected only once. The ten largest clones capture around 3% of the sample.

V gives up 2 bases and J gives up 6 bases, and the segment between their germline ends measures 14 bases. Per the germline V gene, MDHEN is the CDR1 and SYDVKM is the CDR2. The CDR3 runs 15 amino acids, cysteine and phenylalanine included. Just CDR3 DNA is preserved here, 45 bases in frame from base 1. The same sample was also used in a study of T cells expressing NK-cell markers. As the second paper documents: In sorted CD3+CD56+NKG2C+, CD3+CD56+NKG2C- and CD3+CD56-NKG2C+ T-cell subsets from about 8 donors, TCR beta-chain repertoires were profiled. Among the eight sequenced donors, seven were HCMV-seropositive and one was HCMV-seronegative. To restrict sorting to alphabetaTCR-expressing T cells, an anti-gammadeltaTCR antibody was added in several experiments. In six donors, the dominant CD3+CD56+NKG2C+ clonotypes were among the top 10 CD8+ clonotypes and accounted for roughly 1.0-8% of CD8+ T cells. Those dominant clonotypes were again the most abundant among CD3+CD56-NKG2C+ cells in a few donors, at about 28.3-65%. Whether the expanded NKG2C-expressing T cell clones were specific for HCMV antigens was left unclear. Randomly selected healthy volunteers, three men and five women, were used as the eight sequenced donors. HCMV serostatus was determined by detecting HCMV-specific IgG in serum with a commercial ELISA kit. Reads were demultiplexed and grouped by UMI with MIGEC, and clonotypes were assembled and quantified with MiTCR. To remove erroneous sequences, TCR cDNA sequences were retained only when supported by two or more reads. Downstream repertoire analysis used the tcR package, and clonotypes were matched across fractions by CDR3 nucleotide sequence plus V segment. VDJmatch was used to annotate antigen specificity against VDJdb, with one amino acid substitution allowed in CDR3.

Input material: CD4+ T cells sorted from blood. The rearrangement joined TRBV28 to TRBJ2-1, and perhaps TRBD2 as D gene, on 5 matching bases. This TCR was sampled from a woman younger than 30 in good health. CDR3 region: CASSLGGIRGNEQFF. In nucleotides, the sequence is TGTGCCAGCAGTTTAGGCGGCATACGGGGCAATGAGCAGTTCTTC.